The next 32 T cell receptor beta chains were all read from a single sample in a study of blood T cell repertoires in COVID-19. Libraries were prepared by immunoSEQ multiplex PCR; TCRdb keeps only in-frame clonotypes and omits some of them. This sample has 65,000 to 80,000 clones; roughly 82% occur once, and the top ten carry just over 20%. The sequenced material came from peripheral blood. These receptors all come from a human donor in a cohort sampled during active COVID-19.

J is TRBJ1-2 and V is TRBV7-9; a possible D gene is TRBD1 (5 bases). The CDR3 totals 16 residues. Deletions cut 6 bases from V and 2 bases from J, with 19 bases between. Per germline, CDR1 SEHNR and CDR2 FQNEAQ (reference sequence). The CDR3 loop is CASSTGTGTLNYGYTF. The CDR3 DNA follows: TGTGCCAGCAGTACCGGGACGGGGACTTTGAACTATGGCTACACCTTC. The complete variable domain, with remaining parts taken from reference TRBV7-9 and TRBJ1-2, reads DTGVSQNPRHKITKRGQNVTFRCDPISEHNRLYWYRQTLGQGPEFLTYFQNEAQLEKSRLLSDRFSAERPKGSFSTLEIQRTEQGDSAMYLCASSTGTGTLNYGYTFGSGTRLTVV.

This clone was seen a few times. This rearrangement joins TRBV9 to TRBJ1-1, with 8 bases lining up with TRBD1. Germline assignment: CDR1 SGDLS and CDR2 YYNGEE. V dropped 4 bases and J dropped 4; count of bases not matched to a gene: 6. The length of the CDR3 is 14 residues. This CDR3 is CASSPRTGITEAFF. The CDR3 nucleotides are TGTGCCAGCAGCCCACGGACAGGGATCACTGAAGCTTTCTTT. Together with reference TRBV9 and TRBJ1-1, the CDR3 gives the full variable domain: DSGVTQTPKHLITATGQRVTLRCSPRSGDLSVYWYQQSLDQGLQFLIQYYNGEERAKGNILERFSAQQFPDLHSELNLSSLELGDSALYFCASSPRTGITEAFFGQGTRLTVV.

The CDR3 region is CASSLAGTGEAKTQYF. Written as DNA, the CDR3 is TGCGCCAGCAGCTTGGCCGGGACAGGGGAGGCGAAGACCCAGTACTTC. The chain joins TRBV5-1 to TRBJ2-5; 10 positions agree with TRBD1. With V trimmed by 0 bases and J by 6 bases, 8 bases remained unmatched. The germline V gene encodes CDR1 SGHRS and CDR2 YFSETQ. The CDR3 sequence is 16 residues long.

The chain joins TRBV3-1 (or the pseudogene TRBV3-2) to TRBJ2-1; D remains unclear. Trimming removed 0 bases from V and 4 bases from J, with 10 bases in between. This CDR3 contains 15 residues. CDR1 and CDR2 (germline): LGHDT, YNNKEL (reference sequence). CDR3 nucleotide sequence: TGTGCCAGCAGCCAAGATTGGTTAGTTTACAATGAGCAGTTCTTC. It encodes CASSQDWLVYNEQFF.

The chain employs TRBV5-1 and TRBJ1-1; the D is unclear. Germline CDR1 reads SGHRS; CDR2 reads YFSETQ. With 2 bases removed from V and 1 base from J, the gap between germline ends came to 12 bases. CDR3 length equals 15 residues. The DNA of the CDR3 is TGCGCCAGCAGCTTATTAAGTTTCGGGAACACTGAAGCTTTCTTT. As protein: CASSLLSFGNTEAFF.

J is TRBJ1-1 and V is TRBV23-1; no clear D. TRBV23-1 is annotated as an ORF whose role is uncertain. The CDR3 contains 15 residues. Trimming removed 3 bases from V and 1 base from J, with 12 bases in between. CDR3 sequence (DNA): TGCGCCAGCAGTCACGTAGCGGGTCGGAACACTGAAGCTTTCTTT. Encoded protein: CASSHVAGRNTEAFF.

The chain employs TRBV7-6 and TRBJ2-1, with 8 bases lining up with TRBD2. The germline V gene has CDR1 SGHVS and CDR2 FNYEAQ. V lost 5 bases and J lost 3; bases outside the gene matches: 6. The CDR3 is made up of 15 amino acids. CDR3 sequence reads: CASSPGGGRYNEQFF. The DNA of the CDR3 is TGTGCCAGCAGCCCCGGGGGGGGCCGCTACAATGAGCAGTTCTTC.

The CDR3 sequence is CASSPGGSNYGYTF. The CDR3 nucleotides read TGCGCCAGCAGCCCTGGGGGGTCTAACTATGGCTACACCTTC. The rearrangement uses TRBV4-1 and TRBJ1-2, with D maybe TRBD1 (5 bases). Between the trimmed V and J ends, which lost 4 bases and 0 bases, there was a span of 9 bases. The CDR3 length is 14 residues. Looked up from germline, CDR1 is MGHRA and CDR2 is YSYEKL.

The rearrangement uses TRBV19 and TRBJ1-1; D is ambiguous. The CDR3 runs 14 residues. Deletions cut 7 bases from V and 2 bases from J, with 14 bases between. From germline, CDR1 is LNHDA and CDR2 SQIVND (reference sequence). The DNA of the CDR3 is TGTGCCAGTACCTTACGGGCGGGAAACACTGAAGCTTTCTTT. Translating it yields CASTLRAGNTEAFF.

This chain uses TRBV18 with TRBJ1-6; 11 bases are shared with TRBD1. V shed 6 bases and J 3 bases; nucleotides not matched to a gene: 10. CDR3 length: 18 amino acids. Germline V lookup: CDR1 KGHSH, CDR2 LQKENI. CDR3 coding DNA: TGTGCCAGCTCCGGGGGGACAGGGGGACAAATCTATAATTCACCCCTCCACTTT. Protein sequence: CASSGGTGGQIYNSPLHF.

J is TRBJ1-5 and V is TRBV19; TRBD1 agrees at 9 bases. The germline V gene encodes CDR1 LNHDA and CDR2 SQIVND (reference sequence). Trimming cost V 4 bases and J 6 bases; bases outside gene matches: 4. The CDR3 length is 14 residues. As DNA, the CDR3 is TGTGCCAGTAGTAAGGGACAGGGAATTCAGCCCCAGCATTTT. This sequence encodes CASSKGQGIQPQHF.

This clone was observed once. The chain employs TRBV3-1 (or the pseudogene TRBV3-2) and TRBJ2-1; 10 nucleotides align to TRBD1. The junction had 9 bases not matched to a gene; V was cut back by 1 base and J by 0 bases. The CDR3 totals 19 residues. Germline V gene sequence: CDR1 LGHDT, CDR2 YNNKEL (reference sequence). In DNA form, the CDR3 reads TGTGCCAGCAGCCAAGTAGTGACAGGGGGCACGAGCTCCTACAATGAGCAGTTCTTC. Translated: CASSQVVTGGTSSYNEQFF.

The CDR3 DNA is TGTGCCAGCAGCCAAATCTTAAGGGGTACTGAAGCTTTCTTT. Protein product: CASSQILRGTEAFF. This chain connects TRBV3-1 (or the pseudogene TRBV3-2) to TRBJ1-1, with D possibly TRBD1 on 5 matching bases. CDR1 is LGHDT, CDR2 YNNKEL, per germline (reference sequence). The CDR3 extends over 14 amino acids. Trimming removed 2 bases from V and 5 bases from J, with 12 bases in between.

This clone was seen more than once but under ten times. The J gene is TRBJ2-2, the V gene TRBV6-6, with 7 bases identical to TRBD2. The V gene's germline CDR1 is MNHNY and CDR2 SVGAGI (reference sequence). The CDR3 loop spans 15 amino acids. V was pared by 5 bases and J by 2 bases, with 5 bases of the junction left unmatched. The CDR3 DNA reads as TGTGCCAGCAGTGATTGGGGGGGTAACACCGGGGAGCTGTTTTTT. It translates to CASSDWGGNTGELFF.

The chain couples TRBV19 to TRBJ2-1, with 10 bases lining up with TRBD2. After removal of 3 bases from V and 4 bases from J, the junction contained 9 bases not matched to a gene. This CDR3 is 17 amino acids long. The germline CDR1 and CDR2 sequences are LNHDA and SQIVND (reference sequence). CDR3 bases: TGTGCCAGTAGTATGATTCCAGGACTAGCGGCGTACAATGAGCAGTTCTTC. It codes for CASSMIPGLAAYNEQFF.

This clone was detected only a few times. V is TRBV20-1 and J is TRBJ1-3; no reliable D call. Germline V gene lookup returns CDR1 DFQATT and CDR2 SNEGSKA (reference sequence). The V gene lost 3 bases and the J gene lost 0 bases, with 6 bases spanning the gap. There are 13 residues in the CDR3. The CDR3 here is CSASFSSGNTIYF. DNA of the CDR3: TGCAGTGCTAGTTTCAGCTCTGGAAACACCATATATTTT.

This chain links TRBV5-3 with TRBJ2-7; weak D call: TRBD1 (6 bases). TRBV5-3 is an ORF, and what it does is uncertain. There are 13 residues in the CDR3. V lost 4 bases, J lost 5 bases, and 13 bases lay in between. This CDR3 reads CARSVAYRDEQYF. CDR3 nucleotides: TGTGCCAGAAGCGTAGCCTACAGGGACGAGCAGTACTTC.

V gene TRBV18 combines with J gene TRBJ1-2, with D unresolved. Germline loops: CDR1 KGHSH, CDR2 LQKENI. Trimming shortened V by 3 bases and J by 0 bases, and 8 bases separated the two germline ends. This CDR3 region has 14 residues. In DNA form, the CDR3 reads TGTGCCAGCTCACCGGCCACCCCTAACTATGGCTACACCTTC. It translates to CASSPATPNYGYTF.

The gene calls are TRBV7-9 and TRBJ2-7, with no clear D. The V gene's germline CDR1 is SEHNR and CDR2 FQNEAQ (reference sequence). The germline V and J ends were trimmed by 5 bases and 7 bases, with 12 bases remaining between them. CDR3 length: 12 residues. CDR3 in DNA: TGTGCCAGCAGCCTGGCGGCAGTGGAGCAGTACTTC. This codes for CASSLAAVEQYF.

As regards this clone: In the same sample, other DNA sequences code for this CDR3. The chain couples TRBV28 to TRBJ2-7, with D possibly being TRBD1 (5 bases). This CDR3 contains 13 residues. CDR1 is MDHEN, CDR2 SYDVKM, per germline. Trimming took 5 bases from V and 0 from J, leaving 8 bases between them. This chain's CDR3 is CASSRQHSYEQYF. CDR3 in DNA: TGTGCCAGCAGTCGACAGCACTCCTACGAGCAGTACTTC. Combining the CDR3 with reference TRBV28 and TRBJ2-7 gives the whole variable domain DVKVTQSSRYLVKRTGEKVFLECVQDMDHENMFWYRQDPGLGLRLIYFSYDVKMKEKGDIPEGYSVSREKKERFSLILESASTNQTSMYLCASSRQHSYEQYFGPGTRLTVT.

This clone appeared a single time. The chain has TRBV29-1 and TRBJ2-3; TRBD1 might be the D (6 bases). Looked up from germline, CDR1 is SQVTM and CDR2 is ANQGSEA. This CDR3 comprises 14 residues. The ends were cut back, 5 bases at V and 4 bases at J, with 16 bases in the middle. The CDR3 loop reads CSVLVPRGADTQYF. Written as DNA, the CDR3 is TGCAGCGTTTTGGTCCCCAGGGGCGCAGATACGCAGTATTTT.

The chain has TRBV6-5 and TRBJ1-2, with 8 bases identical to TRBD1. Trimming cost V 6 bases and J 8 bases; bases outside gene matches: 11. Germline V gene lookup returns CDR1 MNHEY and CDR2 SVGAGI. The CDR3 is made up of 14 amino acids. The CDR3 here is CASSRLDRVRGYTF. The CDR3 bases are TGTGCCAGCAGCCGATTGGACAGGGTGCGAGGCTACACCTTC.

J is TRBJ2-3 and V is TRBV18; the D gene is possibly TRBD1 (6 bases). This CDR3 spans 15 amino acids. Trimming removed 3 bases at V and 0 bases at J, with 10 bases between. The germline V gene has CDR1 KGHSH and CDR2 LQKENI. DNA for the CDR3: TGTGCCAGCTCACCTGGACAGCCTAGCACAGATACGCAGTATTTT. Its translation is CASSPGQPSTDTQYF.

The rearrangement links TRBV5-6 to TRBJ2-2; D not certain. Germline loops: CDR1 SGHDT, CDR2 YYEEEE. The CDR3 spans 14 residues. Trimming removed 4 bases at V and 8 bases at J, with 15 bases between. This chain's CDR3 is CASSPTPARGELFF. CDR3 coding DNA: TGTGCCAGCAGCCCCACACCCGCCAGGGGGGAGCTGTTTTTT.

A few counts support this clone. The V and J genes are TRBV29-1 and TRBJ2-7; D is undetermined. With 3 bases removed from V and 0 bases from J, the gap between germline ends came to 9 bases. The V gene's germline CDR1 is SQVTM and CDR2 ANQGSEA. This CDR3 has 13 residues. CDR3 amino acids: CSVEGSNSYEQYF. In DNA, the CDR3 is TGCAGCGTTGAGGGCAGCAACTCCTACGAGCAGTACTTC.

This chain joins TRBV18 and TRBJ2-1; TRBD1 matches 7 bases. Looked up from germline, CDR1 is KGHSH and CDR2 is LQKENI. V trimming: 4 bases; J trimming: 10 bases; junction bases outside the gene matches: 10. This CDR3 has 14 amino acids. CDR3 nucleotide sequence: TGTGCCAGCTCACGGCCCCAGGGGGATGGCGAGCAGTTCTTC. It encodes CASSRPQGDGEQFF.

This clone was detected once. The chain employs TRBV18 and TRBJ1-2, with D possibly TRBD1 on 5 matching bases. Trimming removed 4 bases from V and 3 bases from J, with 9 bases in between. From germline, CDR1 is KGHSH and CDR2 LQKENI. The length of the CDR3 is 13 residues. CDR3 nucleotides: TGTGCCAGCTCACTACAGGCGGACTATGGCTACACCTTC. This encodes CASSLQADYGYTF.

The chain is built from TRBV3-1 (or the pseudogene TRBV3-2) and TRBJ2-1; 11 nucleotides align to TRBD2. Germline trimming cut 1 base from V and 6 bases from J; bases unmatched to any gene: 2. Germline loops: CDR1 LGHDT, CDR2 YNNKEL (reference sequence). The CDR3 has 15 residues. The CDR3 DNA reads TGTGCCAGCAGCCAAGCACTAGCGGGGGCCAATGAGCAGTTCTTC. This translates into CASSQALAGANEQFF.

The chain links TRBV28 to TRBJ1-3, with a weak D call TRBD1 (5 bases). Per the germline V gene, CDR1 is MDHEN and CDR2 is SYDVKM. V was clipped by 5 bases and J by 0 bases, with 14 bases between them. The CDR3 covers 16 residues. The CDR3 bases are TGTGCCAGCAGTCGATCGACAGCTTTCTCTGGAAACACCATATATTTT. Protein product: CASSRSTAFSGNTIYF.

This chain connects TRBV5-1 to TRBJ1-5; 8 bases map to TRBD1. The CDR3 runs 14 residues. Germline-derived CDR1 and CDR2 are SGHRS and YFSETQ. Trimming at V came to 0 bases and at J to 11 bases, leaving 7 bases not matched to a gene. The CDR3 sequence: CASSLGDRLDAQHF. DNA for the CDR3: TGCGCCAGCAGCTTGGGGGACAGGCTCGATGCCCAGCATTTT.

The CDR3, as DNA: TGTGCCAGCAGTTACTCGTGGGCCACTGAAGCTTTCTTT. Amino acid sequence: CASSYSWATEAFF. The V call is TRBV6-6, the J call TRBJ1-1; D not certain. V was cut by 0 bases and J by 4 bases, with 6 bases left in between. Per the germline V gene, CDR1 is MNHNY and CDR2 is SVGAGI (reference sequence). This CDR3 spans 13 amino acids.

A word on this clone: The junction differs from germline at one of its ends, possibly a read error. CDR3 sequence: CASPPGQANEQFF. In nucleotides, the CDR3 is TGTGCCAGCCCACCGGGGCAGGCGAATGAGCAGTTCTTC. The V gene is TRBV18, the J gene TRBJ2-1, with D perhaps matching TRBD1 or TRBD2 (5 bases each). Per germline, CDR1 KGHSH and CDR2 LQKENI. The CDR3 length is 13 residues.